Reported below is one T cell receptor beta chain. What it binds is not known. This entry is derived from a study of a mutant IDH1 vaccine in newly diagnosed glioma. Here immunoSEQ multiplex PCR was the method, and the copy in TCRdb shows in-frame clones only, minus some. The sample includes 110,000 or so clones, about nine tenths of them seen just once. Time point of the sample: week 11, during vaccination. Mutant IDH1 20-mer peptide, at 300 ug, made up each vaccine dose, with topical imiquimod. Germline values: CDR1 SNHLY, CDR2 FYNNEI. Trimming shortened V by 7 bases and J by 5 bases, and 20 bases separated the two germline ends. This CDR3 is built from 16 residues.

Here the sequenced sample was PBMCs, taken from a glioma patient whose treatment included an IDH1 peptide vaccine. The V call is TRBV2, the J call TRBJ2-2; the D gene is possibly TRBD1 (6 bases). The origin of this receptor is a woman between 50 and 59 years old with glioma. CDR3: CASTLGQRMGTGELFF. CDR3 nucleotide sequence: TGTGCCAGCACCCTAGGACAGAGGATGGGTACCGGGGAGCTGTTTTTT.